The clone carrying this TCR beta chain is a singleton in its sample. The data stem from a study of human T cells and chemical hapten exposure. As for time point: patch test 3, about 24 weeks after DPC sensitization. Treatment reported: therapeutic diphenylcyclopropenone sensitization with weekly scalp DPC. TCRdb re-analysed the RACE reads in MiXCR, keeping a single row per CDR3 protein. The sample contains some 170,000 distinct CDR3 sequences, about a quarter of which appear only once. The CDR3 covers 11 residues. V lost 5 bases and J 4 bases, leaving 5 bases between the germline ends. CDR1 and CDR2 (germline): SGHTA, FQGNSA.

The chain joins TRBV7-2 to TRBJ2-5; D unclear. The source of this sequence is a young woman with alopecia areata. Some clones in this sample may be carry-over from other donors' samples. Sequencing was performed on whole blood, taken in connection with sensitization to the hapten diphenylcyclopropenone (DPC). Here the CDR3 DNA reads TGTGCCAGCAGCATGGCAGAGACCCAGTACTTC. Amino acid sequence: CASSMAETQYF. The complete variable domain, with remaining parts taken from reference TRBV7-2 and TRBJ2-5, reads GAGVSQSPSNKVTEKGKDVELRCDPISGHTALYWYRQSLGQGLEFLIYFQGNSAPDKSGLPSDRFSAERTGGSVSTLTIQRTQQEDSAVYLCASSMAETQYFGPGTRLLVL.